This TCR beta chain is from a study of Graves' ophthalmopathy and Graves' hyperthyroidism. Amplification from RNA transcripts yielded the TCR beta CDR3 regions. An initial RT-PCR round employing HTBI primers preceded a second-round multiplex PCR. TCRdb used MiXCR to reprocess the multiplex PCR reads, holding one entry per CDR3 protein. Of hundreds of thousands of distinct CDR3 sequences listed, 20% to 25% are singletons. Overall study results and limits: Blood also carried most expanded thyroid clonotypes exceeding 0.001 frequency. Ophthalmopathy progression prediction by the model yielded a sensitivity of 60% to 71% and a specificity of less than 75%.

This clonotype was counted at least ten times. Antigen unknown. Germline V CDR1 and CDR2: SGHTA, FQGNSA. V dropped 4 bases and J dropped 4 bases, with 13 bases sitting between them. This CDR3 spans 14 amino acids. Patients with other autoimmune diseases, uncontrolled infections, pregnancy or lactation were excluded. Diagnostic conclusions were grounded in clinical symptoms, serum thyroxine, TRAb, thyroid ultrasound and orbital computed tomography. The sequencing input was peripheral blood. The source of this sequence is a woman aged 18-29 years with stable Graves' hyperthyroidism. Some clones in this sample may be carry-over from other donors' samples. This chain uses TRBV7-2 with TRBJ2-5; the D call may be TRBD1 or TRBD2 (7 bases each). The CDR3 region has the DNA TGTGCCAGCAGCTCCTCAGGGGGGGGAGAGACCCAGTACTTC. Residues: CASSSSGGGETQYF.